The 29 T cell receptor beta chains presented below share a single source sample, sequenced in a study of blood T cell repertoires in COVID-19. Assay used: immunoSEQ multiplex PCR; TCRdb lists only in-frame clones, some missing. The sample contains roughly 440,000 clones, approximately 89% of which appear only once. Specimen: peripheral blood. Source of these receptors: a woman aged 50 to 60 with COVID-19, enrolled during active disease.

The rearrangement uses TRBV20-1 and TRBJ2-3; D unresolved. V was pared by 6 bases and J by 5 bases, with 6 bases between. Germline CDR1 and CDR2: DFQATT and SNEGSKA (reference sequence). This CDR3 is built from 10 residues. The CDR3 DNA reads as TGCAGTGCGAACATAGATACGCAGTATTTT. This gives the protein CSANIDTQYF.

There are a few counts of this clone. The chain combines TRBV28 with TRBJ1-5, with 8 bases that match TRBD1. The CDR3 is 16 amino acids. Germline V gene data show CDR1 as MDHEN and CDR2 as SYDVKM. Unmatched junction bases numbered 11, after V lost 8 bases and J lost 2 bases. The CDR3 DNA is TGTGCCAGCCGCAGGACAGGGTTGAAAGGCAATCAGCCCCAGCATTTT. This codes for CASRRTGLKGNQPQHF.

The V call is TRBV9, the J call TRBJ2-5, with 7 nucleotides matching TRBD1. CDR1 and CDR2 (germline): SGDLS, YYNGEE. The CDR3 covers 15 residues. V lost 4 bases to trimming and J lost 5 bases; unmatched junction nucleotides: 11. CDR3 bases: TGTGCCAGCAGCCGTACGACAGGGCTGGAGGAGACCCAGTACTTC. Translating gives CASSRTTGLEETQYF.

This sequence joins TRBV4-2 and TRBJ2-6; the match to TRBD2 covers 8 bases. Germline CDR1 and CDR2: LGHNA and YNFKEQ. The CDR3 is 18 amino acids. Trimming removed 4 bases from V and 0 bases from J; junction bases left unmatched: 8. The CDR3 is CASSLRAGADSGANVLTF. CDR3 nucleotides: TGTGCCAGCAGCCTTAGAGCGGGGGCGGACTCTGGGGCCAACGTCCTGACTTTC.

The table lists this clone with a count of one. This chain connects TRBV11-2 to TRBJ1-2; D possibly corresponds to TRBD1 (6 bases). Germline V gene data show CDR1 as SGHAT and CDR2 as FQNNGV. Between the trimmed V and J ends, which lost 0 bases and 7 bases, there was a span of 15 bases. The CDR3 runs to 15 residues. CDR3 amino acids: CASSLDRAGAVGYTF. The CDR3 DNA is TGTGCCAGCAGCTTAGATAGGGCAGGGGCTGTTGGCTACACCTTC.

V and J are TRBV3-1 (or the pseudogene TRBV3-2) and TRBJ1-3; TRBD1 is a possible D gene (6 bases). CDR3 length equals 15 residues. CDR1 is LGHDT, CDR2 YNNKEL, per germline (reference sequence). Trimming left V 0 bases short and J 5 bases short, with 11 bases between. The DNA for the CDR3 is TGTGCCAGCAGCCAAGATAGCAGGGGAAGAAACACCATATATTTT. It codes for CASSQDSRGRNTIYF.

This clone was seen just once. The chain combines TRBV3-1 (or the pseudogene TRBV3-2) with TRBJ1-4; D remains unclear. CDR1 LGHDT and CDR2 YNNKEL come from the germline V gene (reference sequence). The germline V and J ends were trimmed by 1 base and 8 bases, with 11 bases remaining between them. There are 14 residues in the CDR3. DNA of the CDR3: TGTGCCAGCAGCCAAGGCCCAGGCGGGGAAAAACTGTTTTTT. This translates into CASSQGPGGEKLFF.

The chain uses TRBV9 and TRBJ2-4; the D gene is possibly TRBD1 (6 bases). Germline CDR1 is SGDLS and CDR2 is YYNGEE. The V gene lost 4 bases and the J gene lost 5 bases, with 10 bases spanning the gap. The CDR3 length is 13 residues. The CDR3 region has the DNA TGTGCCAGCAGCTCCGACAGGCAAAACATTCAGTACTTC. Protein sequence: CASSSDRQNIQYF. The whole variable domain, remainder taken from reference TRBV9 and TRBJ2-4, is DSGVTQTPKHLITATGQRVTLRCSPRSGDLSVYWYQQSLDQGLQFLIQYYNGEERAKGNILERFSAQQFPDLHSELNLSSLELGDSALYFCASSSDRQNIQYFGAGTRLSVL.

The rearrangement uses TRBV28 and TRBJ1-2; 9 nucleotides agree with TRBD1. The CDR3 covers 16 residues. The junction had 15 bases not matched to a gene; V was cut back by 5 bases and J by 8 bases. Germline assignment: CDR1 MDHEN and CDR2 SYDVKM. In DNA, the CDR3 is TGTGCCAGCAGTCCGAGGACAGGGGCTTCGTCTTTGGGCTACACCTTC. Amino acid sequence: CASSPRTGASSLGYTF.

The CDR3 spells CASSPGTVGYTF. CDR3 coding DNA: TGTGCCAGCAGCCCCGGGACAGTTGGCTACACCTTC. The V call is TRBV13, the J call TRBJ1-2; the match to TRBD1 covers 7 bases. Germline CDR1 reads PRHDT; CDR2 reads FYEKMQ (reference sequence). After removal of 5 bases from V and 7 bases from J, the junction contained 4 bases not matched to a gene. The CDR3 is 12 amino acids.

This clone was recorded only once. Different DNA sequences within this sample yield the same CDR3. The chain has TRBV5-6 and TRBJ1-3; 9 nucleotides align to TRBD1. This CDR3 has 13 amino acids. CDR1 and CDR2 (germline): SGHDT, YYEEEE. V dropped 4 bases and J dropped 7; count of bases not matched to a gene: 3. The CDR3 nucleotides are TGTGCCAGCAGCCCCGGGACAGGGAACACCATATATTTT. This translates into CASSPGTGNTIYF.

The chain recombines TRBV7-2 with TRBJ2-7; unclear D gene. The germline gives CDR1 SGHTA, CDR2 FQGNSA. This CDR3 region has 13 residues. The V end was cut by 1 base, the J end by 5 bases, with 9 bases between. Here the CDR3 reads CASSLGFYDEQYF. CDR3 bases: TGTGCCAGCAGCTTAGGCTTCTACGACGAGCAGTACTTC. The full variable domain, with the rest looked up from reference TRBV7-2 and TRBJ2-7, is GAGVSQSPSNKVTEKGKDVELRCDPISGHTALYWYRQSLGQGLEFLIYFQGNSAPDKSGLPSDRFSAERTGGSVSTLTIQRTQQEDSAVYLCASSLGFYDEQYFGPGTRLTVT.

In nucleotides, the CDR3 is TGCGCCAGCGGGGGGGCAGGGACGGGGCGAGATACGCAGTATTTT. Amino acid sequence: CASGGAGTGRDTQYF. V gene TRBV4-1 combines with J gene TRBJ2-3; a weak D match, TRBD2 (7 bases). The V and J ends lost 8 bases and 5 bases respectively, with 20 bases between them. Germline V gives CDR1 MGHRA, CDR2 YSYEKL. CDR3 size: 15 residues.

The chain has TRBV6-6 and TRBJ1-6, with 7 bases fitting TRBD1. The CDR3 has 14 amino acids. CDR1 MNHNY and CDR2 SVGAGI come from the germline V gene (reference sequence). With 4 bases clipped from V and 14 bases from J, the junction kept 11 bases outside the gene matches. The CDR3 DNA reads TGTGCCAGCAGTTTCACAGGGGATCCCGCATCCCTCCACTTT. It encodes CASSFTGDPASLHF.

This clone is a singleton in its sample. The chain carries TRBV13 and TRBJ1-2; maybe TRBD1 (6 bases). Germline loops: CDR1 PRHDT, CDR2 FYEKMQ (reference sequence). V lost 5 bases and J lost 2, with 9 bases in between. The CDR3 is 13 residues long. The CDR3 DNA reads as TGTGCCAGCAGCCCGGACAGCAACTATGGCTACACCTTC. It translates to CASSPDSNYGYTF.

This clone showed up just once. The chain carries TRBV5-6 and TRBJ1-4; D remains unclear. The CDR3 contains 15 residues. Germline V CDR1 and CDR2: SGHDT, YYEEEE. The germline V and J ends were trimmed by 0 bases and 8 bases, with 14 bases remaining between them. CDR3 sequence reads: CASSLGDRLREKLFF. The CDR3 bases are TGTGCCAGCAGCTTGGGAGACCGACTAAGGGAAAAACTGTTTTTT.

This rearrangement joins TRBV24-1 to TRBJ2-5; 8 bases map to TRBD1. With V trimmed by 4 bases and J by 3 bases, 9 bases remained unmatched. The CDR3 sequence is 16 residues long. Per germline, CDR1 KGHDR and CDR2 SFDVKD. The CDR3 DNA is TGTGCCACCAGTGACCCGACAGGGGAAGGCGAAGAGACCCAGTACTTC. It encodes CATSDPTGEGEETQYF.

This chain links TRBV19 with TRBJ1-3, with 10 bases that match TRBD1. CDR1 is LNHDA, CDR2 SQIVND, per germline (reference sequence). This CDR3 comprises 16 residues. With 5 bases clipped from V and 2 bases from J, the junction kept 6 bases outside the gene matches. The CDR3 spells CASSSTGTGAGNTIYF. The DNA for the CDR3 is TGTGCCAGTAGTTCCACCGGGACAGGGGCTGGAAACACCATATATTTT.

The rearrangement uses TRBV30 and TRBJ1-1; D remains unclear. The CDR3 length is 13 residues. Germline V lookup: CDR1 GTSNPN, CDR2 SVGIG (reference sequence). V was trimmed by 5 bases and J by 3 bases, leaving 13 bases between them. CDR3 nucleotides: TGTGCCTGGCTGGCTGGCGAGGACACTGAAGCTTTCTTT. Residues: CAWLAGEDTEAFF.

The chain recombines TRBV29-1 with TRBJ1-2, with TRBD1 identical over 7 bases. The CDR3 consists of 15 residues. Per the germline V gene, CDR1 is SQVTM and CDR2 is ANQGSEA. The ends lost 0 bases at V and 4 bases at J; junction bases unmatched: 8. The CDR3 bases are TGCAGCGTTGAAGATCAAAGGGGGCTGGGCTATGGCTACACCTTC. The encoded protein is CSVEDQRGLGYGYTF.

The chain recombines TRBV2 with TRBJ1-4, with D possibly matching TRBD1 (6 bases). The germline V gene encodes CDR1 SNHLY and CDR2 FYNNEI. V dropped 6 bases and J dropped 3 bases, with 17 bases sitting between them. The CDR3 spans 16 residues. CDR3: CASSRQRGGANEKLFF. CDR3 bases: TGTGCCAGCAGCCGCCAGAGAGGGGGGGCTAATGAAAAACTGTTTTTT.

This clone was observed a single time. V is TRBV7-9 and J is TRBJ2-1; possible D gene TRBD2, 6 bases. CDR3 length: 15 amino acids. The germline V and J ends were trimmed by 4 bases and 0 bases, with 10 bases remaining between them. Germline-derived CDR1 and CDR2 are SEHNR and FQNEAQ (reference sequence). CDR3 region: CASSYGRSSYNEQFF. The CDR3 coding sequence is TGTGCCAGCAGCTATGGGAGGAGCTCCTACAATGAGCAGTTCTTC.

The gene calls are TRBV6-5 and TRBJ2-2, with D unclear. V lost 8 bases and J lost 1, with 11 bases in between. This CDR3 region has 14 residues. The germline V gene has CDR1 MNHEY and CDR2 SVGAGI. The CDR3 sequence: CASLRALNTGELFF. CDR3 sequence (DNA): TGTGCCAGCCTGCGAGCCTTGAACACCGGGGAGCTGTTTTTT.

The V and J genes are TRBV14 and TRBJ2-2; D possibly corresponds to TRBD2 (6 bases). V was pared by 1 base and J by 5 bases, with 14 bases between. The CDR3 spans 16 residues. CDR1 SGHDN and CDR2 FVKESK come from the germline V gene. The CDR3 reads CASSQAEGPTTGELFF. DNA of the CDR3: TGTGCCAGCAGCCAAGCGGAGGGGCCGACGACCGGGGAGCTGTTTTTT.

V usage is TRBV21-1 and J usage is TRBJ1-2; whether TRBD1, the table's D call, matches the DNA was not checked. TRBV21-1 counts as a pseudogene. The CDR3 is 16 residues long. As DNA, the CDR3 is TGTGCCAGCAGCAAAGGCGGGACAGGAGCTAACTATGGCTACACCTTC. The encoded protein is CASSKGGTGANYGYTF.

The V and J genes are TRBV5-4 and TRBJ2-3, with TRBD2 as a possible D gene (5 bases). Germline values: CDR1 SGHNT, CDR2 YYREEE (reference sequence). This CDR3 comprises 14 residues. Trimming removed 4 bases from V and 2 bases from J, with 11 bases in between. The CDR3 protein is CASSPGLSTDTQYF. The CDR3 nucleotides read TGTGCCAGCAGCCCCGGACTGTCCACAGATACGCAGTATTTT. The full variable domain, rest sourced from reference TRBV5-4 and TRBJ2-3, is ETGVTQSPTHLIKTRGQQVTLRCSSQSGHNTVSWYQQALGQGPQFIFQYYREEENGRGNFPPRFSGLQFPNYSSELNVNALELDDSALYLCASSPGLSTDTQYFGPGTRLTVL.

This chain uses TRBV2 with TRBJ2-1, with TRBD2 identical over 10 bases. The germline gives CDR1 SNHLY, CDR2 FYNNEI. The CDR3 contains 13 residues. The V and J ends lost 6 bases and 9 bases, in that order; junction bases with no gene match: 5. CDR3: CASSGTSEAEQFF. CDR3 sequence (DNA): TGTGCCAGCAGCGGGACTAGCGAAGCTGAGCAGTTCTTC.

The V and J genes are TRBV6-5 and TRBJ1-2; no reliable D call. The CDR3 has 13 amino acids. Trimming stripped 6 bases from V and 7 bases from J, with 15 bases between. CDR1 is MNHEY, CDR2 SVGAGI, per germline. The DNA for the CDR3 is TGTGCCAGCAGGCCACCCCTCTATCGTGGCTACACCTTC. This encodes CASRPPLYRGYTF.

The genes are TRBV6-5 and TRBJ1-3; no clear D gene. Deletions cut 6 bases from V and 9 bases from J, with 18 bases between. Germline CDR1 is MNHEY and CDR2 is SVGAGI. There are 14 residues in the CDR3. The CDR3 DNA is TGTGCCAGCAGGGGAACTTCACAGAGGGTCACCATATATTTT. The encoded protein is CASRGTSQRVTIYF.